This T cell receptor beta chain was recovered during a study of shared T cell receptors in the human thymus. CDR3 length: 20 residues. With 2 bases clipped from V and 7 bases from J, the junction kept 15 bases outside the gene matches. Per germline, CDR1 SGHVS and CDR2 FQNEAQ. Profiled with immunoSEQ multiplex PCR; TCRdb holds only in-frame clones, not every one. Among hundreds of thousands of clones listed, 95% were seen once. The sequenced sample was thymocytes. This receptor was obtained from a human donor. V usage is TRBV7-8 and J usage is TRBJ2-1; 15 nucleotides line up with TRBD2. CDR3 loop: CASSLRTSGRAQVRGNEQFF. CDR3 coding DNA: TGTGCCAGCAGCTTACGGACTAGCGGGAGGGCCCAGGTGCGGGGGAATGAGCAGTTCTTC.